This note documents a single T cell receptor (beta chain) sequence. The data were taken from a study of blood T cell repertoires in COVID-19. About the study: Sources were T cells, B-cell-depleted T cells, or PBMCs; the material itself was cDNA or gDNA.

Each exposed participant met a COVID-19 case in the 2 weeks preceding study entry. This CDR3 region has 13 residues. Trimming pared 6 bases from V and 6 bases from J, leaving 12 bases between. Looked up from germline, CDR1 is MNHEY and CDR2 is SVGEGT. How the authors handled the data: Amplified reference gene primers provided the basis for estimating nucleated cell counts. Using immunoSEQ multiplex PCR, the repertoire was profiled, and TCRdb retains in-frame clones only, with some absent. V and J calls and clone size are those listed in that table; D and trimming were worked out from the DNA. The sample has 230,000 or so clones, 80% to 90% seen once.

The sequence came from a woman aged 45-65 years who had been exposed to COVID-19. The gene calls are TRBV6-2 or TRBV6-3 and TRBJ1-5; perhaps TRBD1 as D (6 bases). The sample comprised PBMCs or T cells enriched from blood (not recorded which). CDR3 sequence: CASSRLQGQPQHF. The CDR3 DNA sequence: TGTGCCAGCAGCCGTCTACAGGGTCAGCCCCAGCATTTT.